This T cell receptor beta chain came from a study of T cell changes during pregnancy in multiple sclerosis. This clone was seen once. Generated by immunoSEQ multiplex PCR, the TCRdb table keeps only in-frame clones and is missing some. The repertoire holds roughly 31,000 clones, roughly 89% seen once, with about 7.3% in the top ten. The origin of this receptor is a female donor with multiple sclerosis, enrolled in a pregnancy study. Sequencing used CD8+ T cells from peripheral blood mononuclear cells, obtained before pregnancy.

Here the CDR3 reads CAWSVLPGNTIYF. The CDR3 bases are TGTGCCTGGAGTGTCCTACCTGGAAACACCATATATTTT. The gene calls are TRBV30 and TRBJ1-3; unclear D gene. Trimming took off 0 bases at V and 2 bases at J, with 5 bases between the two ends. Germline values: CDR1 GTSNPN, CDR2 SVGIG (reference sequence). The CDR3 is made up of 13 amino acids.